These 12 T cell receptor beta chains were sequenced from one sample in a study of T-cell reconstitution after alpha-beta-depleted transplantation in children. Unique molecular identifiers were incorporated during preparation of the TCRbeta library. TCRdb re-called the PCR reads through MiXCR, storing one row per CDR3 protein. The sample has tens of thousands of distinct CDR3 sequences; 4.9% are singletons. The input for sequencing was PBMCs, mostly from graft donor cells, taken 180 days after TCRalphabeta/CD19-depleted stem cell transplant. The origin of the receptors is a boy under three years old who had a stem cell transplant for acute myeloid leukemia, so the T cells may come from the graft donor.

This clonotype was seen ten or more times. CDR3 in amino acids: CASSRGTGNYEQYF. CDR3 bases: TGTGCCAGCAGTCGCGGGACAGGAAACTACGAGCAGTACTTC. The chain carries TRBV12-3 or TRBV12-4 and TRBJ2-7, with TRBD1 matching over 8 bases. The CDR3 is 14 amino acids. The ends lost 5 bases at V and 3 bases at J; junction bases unmatched: 6.

The V call is TRBV19, the J call TRBJ2-1; maybe TRBD2 (5 bases). The CDR3 runs to 16 residues. Trimming removed 3 bases from V and 4 bases from J, with 16 bases in between. CDR1 is LNHDA, CDR2 SQIVND, per germline (reference sequence). As DNA, the CDR3 is TGTGCCAGTAGTATCAGAGAGGGTATGGGGTACAATGAGCAGTTCTTC. Translating gives CASSIREGMGYNEQFF.

This clonotype was counted ten times or more. The rearrangement joins TRBV12-3 or TRBV12-4 to TRBJ1-2, with D tentatively TRBD1 (6 bases). CDR3 length: 15 amino acids. Trimming stripped 7 bases from V and 4 bases from J, with 19 bases between. The CDR3 region has the DNA TGTGCCAGCAACAACCGGGACACCCCGGTCTATGGCTACACCTTC. Its protein is CASNNRDTPVYGYTF.

This clonotype came up many times. The V gene is TRBV5-1, the J gene TRBJ2-7; the match to TRBD2 covers 9 bases. The CDR3 extends over 17 amino acids. Per the germline V gene, CDR1 is SGHRS and CDR2 is YFSETQ. V was clipped by 3 bases and J by 3 bases; unmatched bases: 13. The CDR3 loop is CASSSTLAGTRYYEQYF. CDR3 in DNA: TGCGCCAGCAGCTCAACCCTAGCGGGGACGCGTTACTACGAGCAGTACTTC.

This clonotype occurred many times. The V and J genes are TRBV12-3 or TRBV12-4 and TRBJ2-2; 11 bases are a match to TRBD2. V shed 6 bases and J 5 bases; nucleotides not matched to a gene: 8. The CDR3 has 16 residues. Here the CDR3 DNA reads TGTGCCAGCAGACTAGCGGGGGCCTTGGGGACCGGGGAGCTGTTTTTT. This codes for CASRLAGALGTGELFF.

This clonotype has more than one count but fewer than ten. This sequence may be a read error, since a much larger clone differs from it by one base. This sequence joins TRBV20-1 and TRBJ1-4; 8 nucleotides line up with TRBD1. With 6 bases clipped from V and 4 bases from J, the junction kept 16 bases outside the gene matches. The CDR3 covers 17 residues. Per the germline V gene, CDR1 is DFQATT and CDR2 is SNEGSKA (reference sequence). The CDR3 here is CSARDGQGRPSNEKLFF. CDR3 nucleotide sequence: TGCAGTGCCCGGGACGGACAGGGTAGGCCAAGTAATGAAAAACTGTTTTTT.

This clonotype has at least ten counts. V usage is TRBV18 and J usage is TRBJ1-5, with D maybe TRBD1 (5 bases). The CDR3 loop spans 16 amino acids. The germline V and J ends were trimmed by 3 bases and 4 bases, with 16 bases remaining between them. Germline V gene sequence: CDR1 KGHSH, CDR2 LQKENI. The CDR3 loop reads CASSPTGREGNQPQHF. CDR3 in DNA: TGTGCCAGCTCACCTACGGGCAGGGAGGGTAATCAGCCCCAGCATTTT.

Many counts were recorded for this clonotype. The rearrangement links TRBV6-5 to TRBJ2-3, with TRBD2 matching 9 bases. This CDR3 comprises 15 residues. The trim removed 0 bases at V and 4 bases at J, leaving 2 bases unmatched. Germline CDR1 reads MNHEY; CDR2 reads SVGAGI. The CDR3 spells CASSYSGGGADTQYF. The CDR3 DNA follows: TGTGCCAGCAGTTACTCCGGCGGGGGGGCAGATACGCAGTATTTT.

Many counts were recorded for this clonotype. This CDR3 is CAWSAVQGANSPLHF. The CDR3 region has the DNA TGTGCCTGGAGTGCTGTACAGGGGGCTAATTCACCCCTCCACTTT. The chain combines TRBV30 with TRBJ1-6; TRBD1 aligns across 9 bases. Germline V gene sequence: CDR1 GTSNPN, CDR2 SVGIG (reference sequence). The CDR3 has 15 residues. V was clipped by 1 base and J by 6 bases; unmatched bases: 4.

This clonotype has at least ten counts. The genes are TRBV7-9 and TRBJ2-1; 10 positions agree with TRBD1. Losses at the gene ends were 10 bases for V and 5 bases for J; bases not matched to a gene: 5. The CDR3 totals 13 residues. The V gene's germline CDR1 is SEHNR and CDR2 FQNEAQ (reference sequence). CDR3 coding DNA: TGTGCCACCGGGACAGGGGTCGACAATGAGCAGTTCTTC. Its protein is CATGTGVDNEQFF.

This clonotype has ten or more counts. J is TRBJ2-7 and V is TRBV5-8, with TRBD1 identical over 7 bases. This CDR3 contains 14 residues. V lost 4 bases, J lost 3 bases, and 7 bases stayed unmatched. Looked up from germline, CDR1 is SGHTS and CDR2 is YDEGEE. DNA for the CDR3: TGTGCCAGCAGCCAAAAAAGACAGGGCTACGAGCAGTACTTC. Its protein is CASSQKRQGYEQYF.

This clonotype was seen at least ten times. The rearrangement joins TRBV5-5 to TRBJ2-4, with 7 nucleotides matching TRBD1. The CDR3 loop spans 17 amino acids. V trimming: 0 bases; J trimming: 7 bases; junction bases outside the gene matches: 13. The germline V gene has CDR1 SGHKS and CDR2 YYEKEE (reference sequence). CDR3: CASSLALLKGARNIQYF. The DNA of the CDR3 is TGTGCCAGCAGCTTGGCCCTATTAAAGGGGGCGCGGAACATTCAGTACTTC.